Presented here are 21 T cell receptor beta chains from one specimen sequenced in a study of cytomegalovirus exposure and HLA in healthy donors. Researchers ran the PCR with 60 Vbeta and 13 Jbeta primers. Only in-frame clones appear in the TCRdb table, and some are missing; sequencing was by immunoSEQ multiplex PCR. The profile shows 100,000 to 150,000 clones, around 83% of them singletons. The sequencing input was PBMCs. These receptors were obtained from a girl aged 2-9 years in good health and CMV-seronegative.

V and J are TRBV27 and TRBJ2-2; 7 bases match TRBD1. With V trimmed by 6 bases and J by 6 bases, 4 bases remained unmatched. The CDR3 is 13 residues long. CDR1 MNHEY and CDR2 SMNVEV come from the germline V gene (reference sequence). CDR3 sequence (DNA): TGTGCCAGCAGCGTAGGGACAGCCGGGGAGCTGTTTTTT. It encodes CASSVGTAGELFF.

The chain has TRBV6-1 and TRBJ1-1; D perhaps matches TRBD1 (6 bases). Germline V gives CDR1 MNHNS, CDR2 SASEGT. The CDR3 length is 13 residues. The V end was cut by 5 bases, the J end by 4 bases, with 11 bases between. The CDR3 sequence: CASSSPGATEAFF. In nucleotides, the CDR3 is TGTGCCAGCAGTTCCCCAGGGGCCACTGAAGCTTTCTTT.

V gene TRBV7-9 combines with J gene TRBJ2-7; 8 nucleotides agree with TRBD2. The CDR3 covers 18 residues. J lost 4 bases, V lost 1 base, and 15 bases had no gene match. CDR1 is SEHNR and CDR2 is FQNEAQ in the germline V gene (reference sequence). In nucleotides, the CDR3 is TGTGCCAGCAGCTTAGTAGAGGGTAGCGGGACATATTCTTACGAGCAGTACTTC. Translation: CASSLVEGSGTYSYEQYF.

DNA for the CDR3: TGTGCCAGCAGTTACCTGGGGGCGACTGAAGCTTTCTTT. Its protein product is CASSYLGATEAFF. The chain has TRBV6-5 and TRBJ1-1; possibly TRBD1 for D (6 bases). The V and J ends lost 2 bases and 5 bases respectively, with 9 bases between them. The CDR3 has 13 residues. Per germline, CDR1 MNHEY and CDR2 SVGAGI.

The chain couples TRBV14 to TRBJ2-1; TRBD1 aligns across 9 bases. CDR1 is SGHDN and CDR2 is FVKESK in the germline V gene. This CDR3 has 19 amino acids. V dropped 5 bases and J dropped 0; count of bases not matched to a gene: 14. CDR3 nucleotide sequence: TGTGCCAGCAGCGCCTTTCCCGGGACAGGGTTTAGCTCCTACAATGAGCAGTTCTTC. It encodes CASSAFPGTGFSSYNEQFF.

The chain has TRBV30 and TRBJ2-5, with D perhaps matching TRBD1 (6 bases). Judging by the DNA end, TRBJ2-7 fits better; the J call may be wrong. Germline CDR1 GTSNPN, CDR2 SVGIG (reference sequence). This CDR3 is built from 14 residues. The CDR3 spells CAWITPGHHYEQYF. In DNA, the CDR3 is TGTGCCTGGATTACCCCGGGACACCACTACGAGCAGTACTTC.

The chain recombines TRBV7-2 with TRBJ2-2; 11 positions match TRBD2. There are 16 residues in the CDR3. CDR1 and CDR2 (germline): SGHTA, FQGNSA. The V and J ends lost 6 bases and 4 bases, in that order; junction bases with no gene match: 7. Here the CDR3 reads CASRIGLAGGTGELFF. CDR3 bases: TGTGCCAGCAGAATAGGGCTAGCGGGGGGCACCGGGGAGCTGTTTTTT. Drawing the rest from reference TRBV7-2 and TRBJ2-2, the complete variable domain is GAGVSQSPSNKVTEKGKDVELRCDPISGHTALYWYRQSLGQGLEFLIYFQGNSAPDKSGLPSDRFSAERTGGSVSTLTIQRTQQEDSAVYLCASRIGLAGGTGELFFGEGSRLTVL.

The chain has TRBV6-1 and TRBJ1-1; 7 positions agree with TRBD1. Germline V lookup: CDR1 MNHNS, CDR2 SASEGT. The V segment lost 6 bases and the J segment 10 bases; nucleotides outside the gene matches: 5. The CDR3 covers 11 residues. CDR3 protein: CASRTGMGAFF. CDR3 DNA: TGTGCCAGCAGGACAGGGATGGGAGCTTTCTTT.

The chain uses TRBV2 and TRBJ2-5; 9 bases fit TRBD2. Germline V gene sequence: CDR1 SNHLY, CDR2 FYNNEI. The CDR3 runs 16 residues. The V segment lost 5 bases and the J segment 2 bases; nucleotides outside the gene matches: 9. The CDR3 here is CASSRRSAGGQETQYF. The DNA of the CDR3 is TGTGCCAGCAGTCGACGGTCAGCGGGGGGACAAGAGACCCAGTACTTC. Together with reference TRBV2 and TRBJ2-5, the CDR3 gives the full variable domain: EPEVTQTPSHQVTQMGQEVILRCVPISNHLYFYWYRQILGQKVEFLVSFYNNEISEKSEIFDDQFSVERPDGSNFTLKIRSTKLEDSAMYFCASSRRSAGGQETQYFGPGTRLLVL.

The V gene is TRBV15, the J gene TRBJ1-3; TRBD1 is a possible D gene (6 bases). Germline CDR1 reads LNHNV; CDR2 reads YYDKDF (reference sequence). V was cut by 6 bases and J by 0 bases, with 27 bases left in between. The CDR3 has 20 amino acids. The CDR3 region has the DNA TGTGCCACCAGGACTGACAGGCTCTCTCCCTATGCGGTCTCTGGAAACACCATATATTTT. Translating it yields CATRTDRLSPYAVSGNTIYF. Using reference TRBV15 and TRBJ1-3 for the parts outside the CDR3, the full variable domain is DAMVIQNPRYQVTQFGKPVTLSCSQTLNHNVMYWYQQKSSQAPKLLFHYYDKDFNNEADTPDNFQSRRPNTSFCFLDIRSPGLGDTAMYLCATRTDRLSPYAVSGNTIYFGEGSWLTVV.

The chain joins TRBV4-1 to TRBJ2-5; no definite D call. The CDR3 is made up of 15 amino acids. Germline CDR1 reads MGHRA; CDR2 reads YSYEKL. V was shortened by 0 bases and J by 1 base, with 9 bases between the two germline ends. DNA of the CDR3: TGCGCCAGCAGCCAAGAATATCAGGTCCAAGAGACCCAGTACTTC. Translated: CASSQEYQVQETQYF.

The chain's CDR3 is CASSDEGAPYEQYF. The CDR3, as DNA: TGTGCCAGCAGTGATGAGGGGGCGCCTTACGAGCAGTACTTC. The chain combines TRBV6-1 with TRBJ2-7; TRBD1 matches at 7 bases. Germline assignment: CDR1 MNHNS and CDR2 SASEGT. There are 14 residues in the CDR3. With V trimmed by 3 bases and J by 4 bases, 6 bases remained unmatched.

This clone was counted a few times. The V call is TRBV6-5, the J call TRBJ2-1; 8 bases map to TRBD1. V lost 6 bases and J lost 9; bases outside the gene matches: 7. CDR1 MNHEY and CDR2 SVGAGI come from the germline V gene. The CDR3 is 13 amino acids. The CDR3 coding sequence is TGTGCCAGCAGCCAGGACAGGGTCAGTGAGCAGTTCTTC. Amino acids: CASSQDRVSEQFF.

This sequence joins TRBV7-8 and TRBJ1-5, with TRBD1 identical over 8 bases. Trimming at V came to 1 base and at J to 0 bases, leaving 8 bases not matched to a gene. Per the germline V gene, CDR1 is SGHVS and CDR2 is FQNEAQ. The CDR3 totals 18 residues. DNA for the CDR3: TGTGCCAGCAGCTTAGGGACAGGGCTCCCGTATAGCAATCAGCCCCAGCATTTT. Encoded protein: CASSLGTGLPYSNQPQHF.

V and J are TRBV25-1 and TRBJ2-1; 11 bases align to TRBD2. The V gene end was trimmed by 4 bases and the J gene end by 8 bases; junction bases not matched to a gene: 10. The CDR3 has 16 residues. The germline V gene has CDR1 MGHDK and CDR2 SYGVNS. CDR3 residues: CASSGKLAGAVHEQFF. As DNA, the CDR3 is TGTGCCAGCAGTGGCAAACTAGCGGGAGCGGTCCATGAGCAGTTCTTC.

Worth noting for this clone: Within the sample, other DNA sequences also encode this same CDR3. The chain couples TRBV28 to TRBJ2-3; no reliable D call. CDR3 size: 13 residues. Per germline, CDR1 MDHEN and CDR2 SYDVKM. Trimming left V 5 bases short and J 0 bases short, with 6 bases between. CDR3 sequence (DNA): TGTGCCAGCAGTCGTCCTAGCACAGATACGCAGTATTTT. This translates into CASSRPSTDTQYF.

The CDR3 DNA follows: TGCGCCAGCAGCTTGGCTAGCGGGAAAGATACGCAGTATTTT. Translating it yields CASSLASGKDTQYF. This chain uses TRBV5-1 with TRBJ2-3; 9 nucleotides align to TRBD2. The germline V gene has CDR1 SGHRS and CDR2 YFSETQ. The junction had 1 base not matched to a gene; V was cut back by 0 bases and J by 5 bases. This CDR3 is built from 14 residues.

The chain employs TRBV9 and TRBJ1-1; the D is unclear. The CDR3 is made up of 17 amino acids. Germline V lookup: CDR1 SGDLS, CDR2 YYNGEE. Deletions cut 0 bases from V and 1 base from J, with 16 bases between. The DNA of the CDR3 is TGTGCCAGCAGCGTAGAGTCGTCTGACACCGCGAACACTGAAGCTTTCTTT. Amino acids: CASSVESSDTANTEAFF.

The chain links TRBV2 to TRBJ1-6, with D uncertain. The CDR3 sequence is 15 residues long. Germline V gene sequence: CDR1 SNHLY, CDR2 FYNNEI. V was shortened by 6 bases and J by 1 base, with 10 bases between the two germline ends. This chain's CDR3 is CASRPPGSYNSPLHF. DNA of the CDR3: TGTGCCAGCAGGCCCCCGGGGTCCTATAATTCACCCCTCCACTTT.

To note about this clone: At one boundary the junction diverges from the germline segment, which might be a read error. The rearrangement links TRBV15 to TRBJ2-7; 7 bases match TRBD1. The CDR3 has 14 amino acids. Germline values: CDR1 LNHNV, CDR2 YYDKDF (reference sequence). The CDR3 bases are TGTGCCACCGGCAGACCCGGGACAGTCTGGGAGCAGTACTTC. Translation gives CATGRPGTVWEQYF.

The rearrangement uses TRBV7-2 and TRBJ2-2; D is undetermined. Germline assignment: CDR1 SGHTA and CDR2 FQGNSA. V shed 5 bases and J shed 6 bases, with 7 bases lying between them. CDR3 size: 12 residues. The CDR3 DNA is TGTGCCAGCAGCCTCGCGGCCGGGGAGCTGTTTTTT. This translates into CASSLAAGELFF.